This T cell receptor beta chain is from a study of PD-1 blockade in classical Hodgkin lymphoma. Study-wide results and limits: No one has yet defined what causes the repertoire differences, which may be disease activity or prior therapy.

No patient escaped relapse after autologous stem cell transplantation, and brentuximab vedotin exposure varied. Clones were read by immunoSEQ multiplex PCR, and TCRdb kept only the in-frame ones, dropping some. This table has 40,000 to 45,000 clones, approximately 70% appearing once. V shed 3 bases and J 6 bases; nucleotides not matched to a gene: 7. Looked up from germline, CDR1 is SGHAT and CDR2 is FQNNGV. There are 15 residues in the CDR3. On this clone itself: Its target is not known.

The sequenced sample was peripheral blood mononuclear cells (PBMCs), obtained at baseline. The receptor's source is a human donor with classical Hodgkin lymphoma. The chain employs TRBV11-2 and TRBJ2-3, with 9 bases fitting TRBD2. Written as DNA, the CDR3 is TGTGCCAGCAGCTTGAGAGCGGGGGGTCGGGATACGCAGTATTTT. It translates to CASSLRAGGRDTQYF.